This T cell receptor beta chain was profiled in a study of T cell responses to AZD1222 COVID-19 vaccine. Study findings and constraints: Elevations in Spike-specific TCR breadth and depth followed administration of two AZD1222 doses.

Samples with a second dose at about 4 or about 12 weeks were pooled together. Sequencing used immunoSEQ multiplex PCR; TCRdb keeps in-frame clones, though not all of them. The sample lists approximately 67,000 clones; about 80% were seen once. The V and J ends lost 0 bases and 0 bases respectively, with 9 bases between them. Germline loops: CDR1 SGDLS, CDR2 YYNGEE. The CDR3 totals 15 residues. This clone has just one count. What it recognizes is unknown. Specimen: peripheral blood, collected 28 days after the second AZD1222 dose. This rearrangement joins TRBV9 to TRBJ1-1, with D maybe TRBD1 (5 bases). This sequence was found in an adult who received the AZD1222 COVID-19 vaccine. CDR3: CASSVGGQMNTEAFF. CDR3 in DNA: TGTGCCAGCAGCGTAGGGGGCCAAATGAACACTGAAGCTTTCTTT.